The rows below give T cell receptor beta chains drawn from one sample of a study of human T cells and chemical hapten exposure. TCRdb reprocessed the RACE reads with MiXCR, giving one entry per CDR3 protein. The sample shows roughly 200,000 distinct CDR3 sequences, roughly a quarter of them seen only once. The specimen was whole blood, collected in connection with sensitization to the hapten diphenylcyclopropenone (DPC). Receptors originate from a woman aged 40 to 55 with alopecia areata. Some clones in this sample may be carry-over from other donors' samples. Both conserved end residues are part of each CDR3. Each record gives: clone size, V gene, J gene, D gene, CDR3 DNA, CDR3 protein. D genes are given only for firm matches. A clone size is listed for some rows: how often the clone was seen (once, few, many), or a class if it is expanded.

clone size: -
V gene: TRBV12-3/TRBV12-4
J gene: TRBJ2-7
D gene: -
CDR3 DNA: TGTGCCAGCAGCTTCCTCCGCCCCCCACCCGAGCAGTACTTC
CDR3 protein: CASSFLRPPPEQYF

clone size: -
V gene: TRBV28
J gene: TRBJ2-7
D gene: TRBD2
CDR3 DNA: TGTGCCAGCACTGTCCGGGGGGGCCCCTACGAGCAGTACTTC
CDR3 protein: CASTVRGGPYEQYF

clone size: -
V gene: TRBV11-1
J gene: TRBJ2-1
D gene: -
CDR3 DNA: TGTGCCAGCAGTACCCCGGGACAAAGCTCCTACAATGAGCAGTTCTTC
CDR3 protein: CASSTPGQSSYNEQFF

clone size: -
V gene: TRBV6-5
J gene: TRBJ1-5
D gene: TRBD1
CDR3 DNA: TGTGCCAGCAGTTACTCCGGGCCAGGGGGGCAGCCCCAGCATTTT
CDR3 protein: CASSYSGPGGQPQHF

clone size: many
V gene: TRBV7-3
J gene: TRBJ2-5
D gene: -
CDR3 DNA: TGTGCCAGCAGCTTAACGGAGGGGCCCCAGTACTTC
CDR3 protein: CASSLTEGPQYF

clone size: few
V gene: TRBV6-2/TRBV6-3
J gene: TRBJ2-6
D gene: TRBD1
CDR3 DNA: TGTGCCAGCAGGACCAGGGGGTCTGGGGCCAACGTCCTGACTTTC
CDR3 protein: CASRTRGSGANVLTF

clone size: -
V gene: TRBV20-1
J gene: TRBJ2-7
D gene: TRBD2
CDR3 DNA: TGCAGTGCCCCAATCCCCCTAGCGGGAAGGGACGAGCAGTACTTC
CDR3 protein: CSAPIPLAGRDEQYF

clone size: -
V gene: TRBV6-5
J gene: TRBJ2-1
D gene: TRBD2
CDR3 DNA: TGTGCCAGCAAATATGATGGACTAGTTTATGCTGAGCAGTTCTTC
CDR3 protein: CASKYDGLVYAEQFF

clone size: -
V gene: TRBV6-2/TRBV6-3
J gene: TRBJ1-1
D gene: -
CDR3 DNA: TGTGCCAGCACTCCCAGGCGGCTGAACACTGAAGCTTTCTTT
CDR3 protein: CASTPRRLNTEAFF

clone size: -
V gene: TRBV12-3/TRBV12-4
J gene: TRBJ2-7
D gene: -
CDR3 DNA: TGTGCCAGCAGCTCAGGGGCTTTCTGGGGGTCCTACGAGCAGTACTTC
CDR3 protein: CASSSGAFWGSYEQYF

clone size: few
V gene: TRBV7-2
J gene: TRBJ2-3
D gene: TRBD2
CDR3 DNA: TGTGCCAGCAGCTTAGGGGGACTAGCGGGGGCTAGCACAGATACGCAGTATTTT
CDR3 protein: CASSLGGLAGASTDTQYF

clone size: few
V gene: TRBV5-1
J gene: TRBJ1-2
D gene: TRBD1
CDR3 DNA: TGCGCCAGCAGCATTTCGGACAGGGAAGCCTATGGCTACACCTTC
CDR3 protein: CASSISDREAYGYTF

clone size: -
V gene: TRBV9
J gene: TRBJ2-1
D gene: -
CDR3 DNA: TGTGCCAGCAGCGGGGGGGCCTACTCTAACAATGAGCAGTTCTTC
CDR3 protein: CASSGGAYSNNEQFF

clone size: -
V gene: TRBV6-5
J gene: TRBJ2-5
D gene: -
CDR3 DNA: TGTGCCAGCAGTTACTCGGCGGGCGGGGGCCCTGAGACCCAGTACTTC
CDR3 protein: CASSYSAGGGPETQYF

clone size: -
V gene: TRBV6-5
J gene: TRBJ2-1
D gene: TRBD1
CDR3 DNA: TGTGCCAGCAGATTTACAGGGGATTCCTACAATGAGCAGTTCTTC
CDR3 protein: CASRFTGDSYNEQFF

clone size: few
V gene: TRBV29-1
J gene: TRBJ2-7
D gene: TRBD1
CDR3 DNA: TGCAGCGTTGCCACAGGGGGGAAGTACGAGCAGTACTTC
CDR3 protein: CSVATGGKYEQYF

clone size: -
V gene: TRBV20-1
J gene: TRBJ2-6
D gene: TRBD1
CDR3 DNA: TGCAGTGTACCGCCACAGGGGGCGCGGGGGGCCAACGTCCTGACTTTC
CDR3 protein: CSVPPQGARGANVLTF

clone size: -
V gene: TRBV20-1
J gene: TRBJ1-5
D gene: -
CDR3 DNA: TGCAGTGCTAGGGCCCGTCGGGTAGTATCTCAGCATTTT
CDR3 protein: CSARARRVVSQHF

clone size: few
V gene: TRBV12-5
J gene: TRBJ1-1
D gene: -
CDR3 DNA: TGTGCTAGTGGTTTAGGTGGGGGGAACACTGAAGCTTTCTTT
CDR3 protein: CASGLGGGNTEAFF

clone size: -
V gene: TRBV4-2
J gene: TRBJ2-5
D gene: TRBD2
CDR3 DNA: TGTGCCAGCAGCCAAGGAACGGCGGGAGGAGAGGAGACCCAGTACTTC
CDR3 protein: CASSQGTAGGEETQYF

clone size: few
V gene: TRBV7-9
J gene: TRBJ2-7
D gene: TRBD1
CDR3 DNA: TGTGCCAGCAGCCCGGGACAGCCTACCTACGAGCAGTACTTC
CDR3 protein: CASSPGQPTYEQYF

clone size: -
V gene: TRBV3-1
J gene: TRBJ2-5
D gene: TRBD2
CDR3 DNA: TGTGCCAGCAGCCCGCTAGGGACTAGCGGGAGAGGGACCCAGTACTTC
CDR3 protein: CASSPLGTSGRGTQYF

clone size: -
V gene: TRBV29-1
J gene: TRBJ2-5
D gene: -
CDR3 DNA: TGCAGCGTTGGAAAAGGACGGATCCAAGAGACCCAGTACTTC
CDR3 protein: CSVGKGRIQETQYF

clone size: -
V gene: TRBV12-3/TRBV12-4
J gene: TRBJ2-1
D gene: TRBD1
CDR3 DNA: TGTGCCAGCAGTCGGGGACAGGGGGCGGAGAATGAGCAGTTCTTC
CDR3 protein: CASSRGQGAENEQFF

clone size: -
V gene: TRBV5-1
J gene: TRBJ2-3
D gene: -
CDR3 DNA: TGCGCCAGCAGCTCCCCCTCAGAAGGGGATACGCAGTATTTT
CDR3 protein: CASSSPSEGDTQYF

clone size: -
V gene: TRBV4-1
J gene: TRBJ2-3
D gene: -
CDR3 DNA: TGCGCCAGCAGCCAAGGGAGTAGCACAGATACGCAGTATTTT
CDR3 protein: CASSQGSSTDTQYF

clone size: -
V gene: TRBV15
J gene: TRBJ1-3
D gene: TRBD1
CDR3 DNA: TGTGCCACCAGCAGAGAGCCGCCGGGACAGAGCTCTGGAAACACCATATATTTT
CDR3 protein: CATSREPPGQSSGNTIYF

clone size: once
V gene: TRBV7-3
J gene: TRBJ1-2
D gene: -
CDR3 DNA: TGTGCCAGCAGCCCCCAAACAGGGAACTATGGCTACACCTTC
CDR3 protein: CASSPQTGNYGYTF

clone size: -
V gene: TRBV4-3
J gene: TRBJ2-5
D gene: -
CDR3 DNA: TGCGCCAGCAGCCAAGTTGGAACGCGGGGAGAGACCCAGTACTTC
CDR3 protein: CASSQVGTRGETQYF

clone size: few
V gene: TRBV10-3
J gene: TRBJ2-5
D gene: TRBD2
CDR3 DNA: TGTGCCATCAGTGAGTCGGTCCCCCAGCGGGAGGGAACAGAGACCCAGTACTTC
CDR3 protein: CAISESVPQREGTETQYF

clone size: -
V gene: TRBV7-8
J gene: TRBJ2-1
D gene: -
CDR3 DNA: TGTGCCAGCAGCCACAGACAGGTGACTAGCCCATACAATGAGCAGTTCTTC
CDR3 protein: CASSHRQVTSPYNEQFF

clone size: few
V gene: TRBV27
J gene: TRBJ2-2
D gene: -
CDR3 DNA: TGTGCCACCAGGACGGACACCGGGGAGCTGTTTTTT
CDR3 protein: CATRTDTGELFF

clone size: -
V gene: TRBV2
J gene: TRBJ1-4
D gene: TRBD1
CDR3 DNA: TGTGCCAGCACGGGGACAGGGGGCTATGAAAAACTGTTTTTT
CDR3 protein: CASTGTGGYEKLFF

clone size: -
V gene: TRBV6-2/TRBV6-3
J gene: TRBJ1-1
D gene: -
CDR3 DNA: TGTGCCAGCAGGACACAGCGGACCAGAGCTTTCTTT
CDR3 protein: CASRTQRTRAFF

clone size: -
V gene: TRBV18
J gene: TRBJ1-3
D gene: -
CDR3 DNA: TGTGCCAGCTCTCAGACCGGGGATATGGGAAACACCATATATTTT
CDR3 protein: CASSQTGDMGNTIYF